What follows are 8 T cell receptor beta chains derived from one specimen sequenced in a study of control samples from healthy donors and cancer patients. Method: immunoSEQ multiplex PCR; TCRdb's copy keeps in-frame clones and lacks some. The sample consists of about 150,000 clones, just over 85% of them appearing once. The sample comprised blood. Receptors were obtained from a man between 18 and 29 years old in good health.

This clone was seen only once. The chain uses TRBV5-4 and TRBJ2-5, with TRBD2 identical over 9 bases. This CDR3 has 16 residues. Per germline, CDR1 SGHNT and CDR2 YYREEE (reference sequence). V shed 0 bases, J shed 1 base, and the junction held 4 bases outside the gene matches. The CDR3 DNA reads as TGTGCCAGCAGCTTGGGGAAGCGGGGGGCCCAAGAGACCCAGTACTTC. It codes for CASSLGKRGAQETQYF.

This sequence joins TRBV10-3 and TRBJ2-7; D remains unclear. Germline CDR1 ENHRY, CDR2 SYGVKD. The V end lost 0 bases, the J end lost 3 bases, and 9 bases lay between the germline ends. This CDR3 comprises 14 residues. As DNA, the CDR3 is TGTGCCATCAGTGAGTCTGGCCTGAACTACGAGCAGTACTTC. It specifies CAISESGLNYEQYF.

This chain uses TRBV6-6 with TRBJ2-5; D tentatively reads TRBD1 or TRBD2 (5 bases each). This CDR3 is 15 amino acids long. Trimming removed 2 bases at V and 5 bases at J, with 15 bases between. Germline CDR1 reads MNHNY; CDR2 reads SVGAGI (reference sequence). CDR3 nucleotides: TGTGCCAGCAGTTACGGGCCAGGGAGTATCGAGACCCAGTACTTC. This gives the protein CASSYGPGSIETQYF.

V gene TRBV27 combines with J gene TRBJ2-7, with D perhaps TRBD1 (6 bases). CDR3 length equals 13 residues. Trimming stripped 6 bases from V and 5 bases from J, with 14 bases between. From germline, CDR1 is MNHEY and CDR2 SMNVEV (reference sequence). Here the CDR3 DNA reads TGTGCCAGCAGGGGACATGGAACTAACGAGCAGTACTTC. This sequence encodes CASRGHGTNEQYF.

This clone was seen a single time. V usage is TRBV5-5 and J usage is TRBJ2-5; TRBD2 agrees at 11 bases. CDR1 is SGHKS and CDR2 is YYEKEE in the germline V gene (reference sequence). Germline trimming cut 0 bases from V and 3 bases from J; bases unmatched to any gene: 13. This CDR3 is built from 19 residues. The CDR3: CASSLALAGGATTKETQYF. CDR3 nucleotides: TGTGCCAGCAGCTTGGCCCTAGCGGGGGGAGCAACCACCAAAGAGACCCAGTACTTC.

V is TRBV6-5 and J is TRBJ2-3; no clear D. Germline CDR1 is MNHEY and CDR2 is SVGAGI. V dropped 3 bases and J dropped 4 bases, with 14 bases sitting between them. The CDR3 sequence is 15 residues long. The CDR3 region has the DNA TGTGCCAGCAGTTATCGCGGACCAATGGCAGATACGCAGTATTTT. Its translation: CASSYRGPMADTQYF.

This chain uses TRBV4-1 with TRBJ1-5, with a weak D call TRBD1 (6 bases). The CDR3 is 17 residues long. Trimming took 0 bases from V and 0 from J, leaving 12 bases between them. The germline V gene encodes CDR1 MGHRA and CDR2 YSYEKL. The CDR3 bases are TGCGCCAGCAGCCAAGATGGTGGGGGCTATAGCAATCAGCCCCAGCATTTT. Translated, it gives CASSQDGGGYSNQPQHF.

The CDR3 protein is CASSQDSGGYTDTQYF. The DNA for the CDR3 is TGCGCCAGCAGCCAGGACAGTGGAGGGTACACAGATACGCAGTATTTT. The genes are TRBV4-3 and TRBJ2-3, with D possibly being TRBD1 or TRBD2 (6 bases each). Per the germline V gene, CDR1 is LGHNA and CDR2 is YSLEER. V lost 3 bases and J lost 2, with 15 bases in between. The CDR3 contains 16 residues.